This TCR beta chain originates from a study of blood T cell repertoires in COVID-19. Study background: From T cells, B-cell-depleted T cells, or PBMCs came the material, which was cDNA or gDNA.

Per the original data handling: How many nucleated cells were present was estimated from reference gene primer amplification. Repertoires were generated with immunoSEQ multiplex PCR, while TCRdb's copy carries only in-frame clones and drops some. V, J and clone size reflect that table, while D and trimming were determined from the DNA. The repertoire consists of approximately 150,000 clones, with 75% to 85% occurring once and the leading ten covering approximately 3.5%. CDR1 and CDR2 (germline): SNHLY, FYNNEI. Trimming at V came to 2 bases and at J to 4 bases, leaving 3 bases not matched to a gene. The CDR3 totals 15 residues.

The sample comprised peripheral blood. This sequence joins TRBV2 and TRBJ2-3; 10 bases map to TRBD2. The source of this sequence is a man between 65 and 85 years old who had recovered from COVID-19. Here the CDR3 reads CASSESGRAPDTQYF. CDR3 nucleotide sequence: TGTGCCAGCAGTGAAAGCGGGAGGGCCCCAGATACGCAGTATTTT.